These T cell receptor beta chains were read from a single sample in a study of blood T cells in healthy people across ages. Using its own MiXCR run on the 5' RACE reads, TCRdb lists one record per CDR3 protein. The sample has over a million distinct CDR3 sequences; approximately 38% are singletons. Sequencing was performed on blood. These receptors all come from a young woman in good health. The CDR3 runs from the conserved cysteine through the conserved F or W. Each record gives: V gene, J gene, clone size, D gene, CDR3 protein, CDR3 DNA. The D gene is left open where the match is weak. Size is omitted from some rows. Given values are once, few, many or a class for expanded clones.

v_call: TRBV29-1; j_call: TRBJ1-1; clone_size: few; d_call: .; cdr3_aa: CSVDSARMNTEAFF; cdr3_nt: TGCAGCGTTGATTCGGCCAGAATGAACACTGAAGCTTTCTTT
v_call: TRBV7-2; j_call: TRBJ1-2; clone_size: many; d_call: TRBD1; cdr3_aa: CASSPDGNRGSGYTF; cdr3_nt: TGTGCCAGCAGCCCGGACGGAAACAGGGGCAGTGGCTACACCTTC
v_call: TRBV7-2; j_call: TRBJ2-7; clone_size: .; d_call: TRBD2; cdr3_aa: CASSSLRLAGGDNEQYF; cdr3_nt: TGTGCCAGCAGCTCTCTACGACTAGCGGGAGGGGACAACGAGCAGTACTTC
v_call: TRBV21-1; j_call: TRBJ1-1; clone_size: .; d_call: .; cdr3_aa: CASSTRDRVPLTEAFF; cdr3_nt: TGTGCCAGCAGCACCCGGGACAGGGTCCCGCTCACTGAAGCTTTCTTT
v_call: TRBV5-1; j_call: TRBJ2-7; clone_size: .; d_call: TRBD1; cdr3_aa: CASRRTGGFSYEQYF; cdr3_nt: TGCGCCAGCCGTAGGACAGGGGGATTCTCCTACGAGCAGTACTTC
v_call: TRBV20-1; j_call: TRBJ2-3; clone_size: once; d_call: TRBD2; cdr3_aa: CSGGWGRAGEDTQYF; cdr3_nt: TGCAGTGGGGGGTGGGGACGAGCGGGAGAAGATACGCAGTATTTT
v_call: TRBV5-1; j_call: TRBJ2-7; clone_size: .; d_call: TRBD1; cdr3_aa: CASSFATGQGAYEQYF; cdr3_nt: TGCGCCAGCAGCTTCGCCACGGGACAGGGGGCCTACGAGCAGTACTTC
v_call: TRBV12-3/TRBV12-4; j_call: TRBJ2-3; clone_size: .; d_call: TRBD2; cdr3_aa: CATDLLPTSSVSGSPDTQYF; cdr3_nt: TGTGCCACCGATCTACTCCCGACTAGCTCCGTTTCTGGTTCCCCAGATACGCAGTATTTT
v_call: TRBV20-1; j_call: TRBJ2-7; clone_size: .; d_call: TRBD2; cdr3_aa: CSASAPASGTKDTQYF; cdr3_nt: TGCAGTGCTAGCGCCCCTGCTAGCGGGACAAAAGATACCCAGTACTTC
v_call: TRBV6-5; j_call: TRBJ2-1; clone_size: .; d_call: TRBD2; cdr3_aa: CASWGLAEGRVNEQFF; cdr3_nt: TGTGCCAGCTGGGGACTAGCGGAGGGGCGGGTGAATGAGCAGTTCTTC
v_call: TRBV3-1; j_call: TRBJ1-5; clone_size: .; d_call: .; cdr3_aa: CASSQDRGQGLQPQHF; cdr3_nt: TGTGCCAGCAGCCAAGATCGGGGGCAAGGTCTTCAGCCCCAGCATTTT
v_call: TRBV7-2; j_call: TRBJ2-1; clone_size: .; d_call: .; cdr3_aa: CASSPVSGAYNEQFF; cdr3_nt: TGTGCCAGCAGCCCGGTTAGCGGAGCTTACAATGAGCAGTTCTTC
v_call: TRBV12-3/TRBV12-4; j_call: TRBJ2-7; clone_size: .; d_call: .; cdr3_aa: CASSLLDRPPLEQYF; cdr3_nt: TGTGCCAGCAGTCTACTCGACAGACCCCCTCTCGAGCAGTACTTC
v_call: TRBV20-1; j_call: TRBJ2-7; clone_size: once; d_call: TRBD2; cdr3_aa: CSAPSTAGPYEQYF; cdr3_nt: TGCAGTGCCCCTTCGACAGCGGGGCCCTACGAGCAGTACTTC
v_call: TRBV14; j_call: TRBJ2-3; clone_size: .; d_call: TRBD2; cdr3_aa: CASSQGLAGGPKTQYF; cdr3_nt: TGTGCCAGCAGCCAGGGGCTAGCGGGAGGGCCTAAAACGCAGTATTTT